One sample yielded the 11 T cell receptor beta chains listed below, sequenced in a study of immune heterogeneity within non-small cell lung tumors. The TCR beta CDR3 region was amplified by multiplex PCR employing 32 V and 13 J primers. TCRdb re-analysed the multiplex PCR reads in MiXCR, keeping a single row per CDR3 protein. The sample holds about 1,900 distinct CDR3 sequences; around 21% are singletons and the top ten take under 10%. Bulk tumor genomic DNA was the template, and each sample received 550 to 650 ng. Surgery yielded several widely spaced biopsies per primary tumor. Curative surgical treatment was performed in patients who had newly diagnosed, untreated non-small cell lung cancer. Sequenced input: lung tumor tissue. The receptor set was obtained from a woman in her 50s with non-small cell lung cancer.

This clonotype is labeled as large. The V gene is TRBV27, the J gene TRBJ1-2; D uncertain. Germline V lookup: CDR1 MNHEY, CDR2 SMNVEV (reference sequence). The CDR3 is 13 amino acids. Trimming cost V 0 bases and J 8 bases, with 10 bases left between them. CDR3 DNA: TGTGCCAGCAGTTTATCGCGGGGAAGGGGCTACACCTTC. It codes for CASSLSRGRGYTF.

In its sample, this clonotype was seen a few times. J is TRBJ2-2 and V is TRBV29-1, with 7 bases lining up with TRBD2. CDR3 length: 14 residues. Germline V gives CDR1 SQVTM, CDR2 ANQGSEA. Trimming cost V 3 bases and J 4 bases; bases outside gene matches: 5. Here the CDR3 reads CSVEGLAATGELFF. Here the CDR3 DNA reads TGCAGCGTTGAGGGGCTAGCGGCCACCGGGGAGCTGTTTTTT.

This clonotype is labeled as medium-sized. The chain couples TRBV28 to TRBJ1-1, with D possibly being TRBD1 (6 bases). The V gene lost 7 bases and the J gene lost 0 bases, with 21 bases spanning the gap. CDR1 is MDHEN and CDR2 is SYDVKM in the germline V gene. The CDR3 has 17 residues. The CDR3 loop reads CASTPPGAITMNTEAFF. CDR3 coding DNA: TGTGCCAGCACCCCTCCGGGGGCGATTACGATGAACACTGAAGCTTTCTTT.

This clonotype was seen just once. The chain uses TRBV18 and TRBJ2-2; tentatively, D is TRBD1 (5 bases). The CDR3 has 16 amino acids. Between the trimmed V and J ends, which lost 3 bases and 6 bases, there was a span of 17 bases. Germline values: CDR1 KGHSH, CDR2 LQKENI. CDR3 DNA sequence: TGTGCCAGCTCACCCTCGGGTGTGACAGCCGCCGGGGAGCTGTTTTTT. This translates into CASSPSGVTAAGELFF.

This clonotype is labeled medium-sized. The chain recombines TRBV4-1 with TRBJ2-7; D not certain. Germline loops: CDR1 MGHRA, CDR2 YSYEKL. The V end was cut by 1 base, the J end by 3 bases, with 7 bases between. The CDR3 sequence is 13 residues long. The CDR3 loop reads CASSQVLFYEQYF. For the CDR3, the DNA is TGCGCCAGCAGCCAAGTTCTGTTCTACGAGCAGTACTTC.

Notes on this clonotype: A read error is possible here, since a much larger clone lies one base away. The J gene is TRBJ1-1, the V gene TRBV20-1; a possible D gene is TRBD1 (6 bases). The germline V gene has CDR1 DFQATT and CDR2 SNEGSKA (reference sequence). The CDR3 spans 13 residues. The CDR3: CSARDLRGTLALF. Written as DNA, the CDR3 is TGCAGTGCTAGAGATCTTAGGGGGACCCTAGCTCTCTTT.

The rearrangement links TRBV20-1 to TRBJ2-3; no clear D gene. The germline CDR1 and CDR2 sequences are DFQATT and SNEGSKA (reference sequence). The CDR3 is 16 amino acids. Deletions cut 7 bases from V and 3 bases from J, with 23 bases between. CDR3 bases: TGCAGTGTTAGTTTCCAATCTCAACGGTCGACAGATACGCAGTATTTT. It yields the protein CSVSFQSQRSTDTQYF.

The chain uses TRBV19 and TRBJ2-1; D may match TRBD1 or TRBD2 (5 bases each). Germline CDR1 reads LNHDA; CDR2 reads SQIVND (reference sequence). CDR3 size: 15 residues. Deletions cut 6 bases from V and 2 bases from J, with 14 bases between. The CDR3: CASRPGADPYNEQFF. The CDR3 DNA sequence: TGTGCCAGTAGGCCCGGGGCGGACCCCTACAATGAGCAGTTCTTC.

J is TRBJ2-4 and V is TRBV6-5; 9 bases are shared with TRBD1. The CDR3 contains 19 residues. The V and J ends lost 4 bases and 0 bases, in that order; junction bases with no gene match: 13. Germline V gene lookup returns CDR1 MNHEY and CDR2 SVGAGI. The CDR3, as DNA: TGTGCCAGCAGTTTCTCGGCGACAGGGGGGTTATTAGCCAAAAACATTCAGTACTTC. Protein sequence: CASSFSATGGLLAKNIQYF.

The chain joins TRBV6-2 or TRBV6-3 to TRBJ2-1; D gene uncertain. The CDR3 runs to 13 residues. Germline lookup yields CDR1 MNHEY and CDR2 SVGEGT. Trimming cost V 5 bases and J 6 bases, with 11 bases left between them. In nucleotides, the CDR3 is TGTGCCAGCAGTCCCGGAGAGGTCAATGAGCAGTTCTTC. Its protein product is CASSPGEVNEQFF.

In this sample, this clonotype is medium-sized. V is TRBV7-8 and J is TRBJ2-7; tentatively, D is TRBD1 or TRBD2 (6 bases each). The CDR3 loop spans 13 amino acids. Germline values: CDR1 SGHVS, CDR2 FQNEAQ. V lost 2 bases, J lost 6 bases, and 11 bases lay in between. This CDR3 is CASSLNRGLEQYF. The DNA for the CDR3 is TGTGCCAGCAGCTTAAATCGGGGGCTCGAGCAGTACTTC.